This TCR beta chain is drawn from a study of cytomegalovirus exposure and HLA in healthy donors. General study points: A later analysis by the authors found several of the most significant clusters apparently linked to common viral pathogens.

The germline CDR1 and CDR2 sequences are SGHAT and FQDESV (reference sequence). Trimming cost V 5 bases and J 5 bases; bases outside gene matches: 4. CDR3 length equals 15 residues. PCR was performed using 60 Vbeta and 13 Jbeta primers. Repertoires were generated with immunoSEQ multiplex PCR, while TCRdb's copy carries only in-frame clones and drops some. Found here are about 120,000 clones, approximately 8.6% of them singletons; the top ten hold 6% to 7.5%. On this clone itself: The antigen remains unidentified.

This chain links TRBV11-1 with TRBJ1-4; 11 nucleotides align to TRBD1. The receptor was isolated from a woman aged 40 to 55 in good health and CMV-seropositive. Sequenced sample: PBMCs. In nucleotides, the CDR3 is TGTGCCAGCAGCCCAGGACAGGGGGCGAATGAAAAACTGTTTTTT. This encodes CASSPGQGANEKLFF.